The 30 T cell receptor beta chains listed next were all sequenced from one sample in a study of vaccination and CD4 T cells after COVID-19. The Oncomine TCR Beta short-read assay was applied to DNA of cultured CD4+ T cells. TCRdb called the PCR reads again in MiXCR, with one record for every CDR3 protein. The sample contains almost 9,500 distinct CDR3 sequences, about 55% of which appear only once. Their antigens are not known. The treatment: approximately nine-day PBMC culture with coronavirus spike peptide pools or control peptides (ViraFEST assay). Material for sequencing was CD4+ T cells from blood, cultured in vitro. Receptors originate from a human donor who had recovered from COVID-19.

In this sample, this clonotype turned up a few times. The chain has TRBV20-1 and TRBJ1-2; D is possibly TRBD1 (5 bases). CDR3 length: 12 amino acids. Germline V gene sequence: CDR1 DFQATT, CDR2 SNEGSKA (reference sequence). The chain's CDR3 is CLGGGANYGYTF. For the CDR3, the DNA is TGCCTCGGGGGAGGAGCTAACTATGGCTACACCTTC.

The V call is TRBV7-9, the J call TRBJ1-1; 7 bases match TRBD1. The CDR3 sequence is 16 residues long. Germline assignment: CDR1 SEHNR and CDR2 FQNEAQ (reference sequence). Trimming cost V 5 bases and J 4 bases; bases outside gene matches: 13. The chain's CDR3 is CASSPRGVAGGTEAFF. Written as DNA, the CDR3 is TGTGCCAGCAGCCCCAGAGGGGTGGCAGGGGGCACTGAAGCTTTCTTT.

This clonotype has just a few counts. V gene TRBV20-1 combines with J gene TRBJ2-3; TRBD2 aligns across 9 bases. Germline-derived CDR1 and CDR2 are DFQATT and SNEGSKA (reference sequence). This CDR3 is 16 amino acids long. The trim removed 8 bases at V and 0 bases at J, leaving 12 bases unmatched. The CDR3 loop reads CSLGTSLSTSTDTQYF. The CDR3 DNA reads TGCAGTCTCGGGACTAGCCTTTCTACTAGCACAGATACGCAGTATTTT.

The CDR3 sequence: CASTKDRGNYGYTF. The CDR3 region has the DNA TGTGCCAGCACCAAGGACAGGGGGAACTATGGCTACACCTTC. J is TRBJ1-2 and V is TRBV7-9; the match to TRBD1 covers 10 bases. The length of the CDR3 is 14 residues. CDR1 and CDR2 from the germline V gene are SEHNR and FQNEAQ (reference sequence). Trimming cost V 7 bases and J 2 bases; bases outside gene matches: 4.

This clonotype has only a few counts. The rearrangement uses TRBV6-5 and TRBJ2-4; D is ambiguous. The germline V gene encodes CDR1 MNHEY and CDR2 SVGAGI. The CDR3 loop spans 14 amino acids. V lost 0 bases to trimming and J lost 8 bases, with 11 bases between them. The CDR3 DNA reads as TGTGCCAGCAGTTACTCCCCCTGGCAAGACATTCAGTACTTC. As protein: CASSYSPWQDIQYF.

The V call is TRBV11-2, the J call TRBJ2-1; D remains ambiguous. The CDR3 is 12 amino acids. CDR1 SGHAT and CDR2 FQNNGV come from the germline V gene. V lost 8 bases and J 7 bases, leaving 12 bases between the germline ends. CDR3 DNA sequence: TGTGCCAGCGCTACGGATTGGAATGAGCAGTTCTTC. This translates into CASATDWNEQFF.

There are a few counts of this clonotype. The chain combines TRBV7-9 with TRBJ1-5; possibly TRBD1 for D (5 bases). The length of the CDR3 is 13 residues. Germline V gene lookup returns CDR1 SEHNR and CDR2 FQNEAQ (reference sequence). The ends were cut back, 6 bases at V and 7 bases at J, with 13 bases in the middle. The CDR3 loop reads CASSRGEGQPQHF. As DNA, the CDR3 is TGTGCCAGCAGTCGAGGGGAGGGGCAGCCCCAGCATTTT.

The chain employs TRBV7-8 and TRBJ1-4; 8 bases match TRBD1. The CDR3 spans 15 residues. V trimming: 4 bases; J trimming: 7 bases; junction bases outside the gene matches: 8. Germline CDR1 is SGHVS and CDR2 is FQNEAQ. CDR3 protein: CASSSARTGSEKLFF. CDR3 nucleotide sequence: TGTGCCAGCAGCTCTGCCCGGACAGGGTCTGAAAAACTGTTTTTT.

The CDR3 protein is CASSLEGGLLNTEAFF. The DNA for the CDR3 is TGTGCCAGCAGCTTAGAGGGGGGCCTCCTGAACACTGAAGCTTTCTTT. V gene TRBV7-2 combines with J gene TRBJ1-1; TRBD1 is a possible D gene (6 bases). The CDR3 contains 16 residues. The V gene's germline CDR1 is SGHTA and CDR2 FQGNSA. The V and J ends lost 1 base and 0 bases respectively, with 12 bases between them.

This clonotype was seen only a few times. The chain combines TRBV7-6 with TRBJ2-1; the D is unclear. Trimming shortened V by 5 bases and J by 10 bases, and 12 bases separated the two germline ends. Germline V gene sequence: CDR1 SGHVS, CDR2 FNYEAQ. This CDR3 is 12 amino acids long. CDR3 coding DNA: TGTGCCAGCAGCCCGACGGGCAGGGAGCAGTTCTTC. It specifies CASSPTGREQFF. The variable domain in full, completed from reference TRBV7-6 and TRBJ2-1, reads GAGVSQSPRYKVTKRGQDVALRCDPISGHVSLYWYRQALGQGPEFLTYFNYEAQQDKSGLPNDRFSAERPEGSISTLTIQRTEQRDSAMYRCASSPTGREQFFGPGTRLTVL.

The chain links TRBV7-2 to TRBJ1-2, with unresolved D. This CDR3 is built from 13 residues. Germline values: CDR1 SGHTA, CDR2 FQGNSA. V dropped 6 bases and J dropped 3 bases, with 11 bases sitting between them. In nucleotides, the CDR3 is TGTGCCAGCAGTCGAGCTCCGGACTATGGCTACACCTTC. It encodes CASSRAPDYGYTF.

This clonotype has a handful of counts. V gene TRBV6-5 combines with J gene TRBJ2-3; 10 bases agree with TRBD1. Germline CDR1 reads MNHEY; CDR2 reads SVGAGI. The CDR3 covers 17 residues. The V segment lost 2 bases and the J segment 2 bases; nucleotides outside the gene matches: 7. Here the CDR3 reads CASSYKGGQGVTDTQYF. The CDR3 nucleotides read TGTGCCAGCAGTTACAAGGGAGGACAGGGGGTCACAGATACGCAGTATTTT.

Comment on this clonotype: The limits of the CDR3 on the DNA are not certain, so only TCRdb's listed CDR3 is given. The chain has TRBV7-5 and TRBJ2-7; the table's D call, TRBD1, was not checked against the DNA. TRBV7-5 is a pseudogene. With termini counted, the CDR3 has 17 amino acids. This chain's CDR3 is CISVPEACHRGRHEQYF.

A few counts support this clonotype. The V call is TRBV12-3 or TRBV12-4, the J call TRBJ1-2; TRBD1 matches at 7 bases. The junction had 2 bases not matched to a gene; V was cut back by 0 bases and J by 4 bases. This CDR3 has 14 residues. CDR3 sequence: CASSLAGGPYGYTF. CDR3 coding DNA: TGTGCCAGCAGTTTAGCAGGGGGCCCCTATGGCTACACCTTC.

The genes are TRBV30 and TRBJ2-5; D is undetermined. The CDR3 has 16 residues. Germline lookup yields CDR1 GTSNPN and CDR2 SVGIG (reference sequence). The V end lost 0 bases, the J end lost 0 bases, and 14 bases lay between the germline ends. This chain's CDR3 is CAWSVKSVRYQETQYF. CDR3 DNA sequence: TGTGCCTGGAGTGTCAAAAGCGTCCGCTACCAAGAGACCCAGTACTTC.

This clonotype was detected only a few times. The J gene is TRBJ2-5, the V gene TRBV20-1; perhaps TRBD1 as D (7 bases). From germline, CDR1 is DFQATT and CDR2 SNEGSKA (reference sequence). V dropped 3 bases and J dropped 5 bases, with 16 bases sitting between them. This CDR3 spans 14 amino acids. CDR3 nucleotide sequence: TGCAGTGCTAGCCCAGTCAGGGGGAGGGAGACCCAGTACTTC. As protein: CSASPVRGRETQYF.

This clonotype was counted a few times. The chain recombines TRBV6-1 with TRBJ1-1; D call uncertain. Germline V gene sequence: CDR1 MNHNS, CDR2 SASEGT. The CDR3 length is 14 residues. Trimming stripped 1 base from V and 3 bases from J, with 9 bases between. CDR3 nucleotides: TGTGCCAGCAGTGAAGGGTCAGCCTACACTGAAGCTTTCTTT. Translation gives CASSEGSAYTEAFF.

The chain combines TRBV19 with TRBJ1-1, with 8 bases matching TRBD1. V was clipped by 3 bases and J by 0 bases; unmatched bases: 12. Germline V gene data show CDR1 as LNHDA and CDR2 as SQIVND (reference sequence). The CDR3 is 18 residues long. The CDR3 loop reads CASSIPTGQGLMNTEAFF. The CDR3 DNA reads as TGTGCCAGTAGTATCCCAACCGGACAGGGCCTCATGAACACTGAAGCTTTCTTT. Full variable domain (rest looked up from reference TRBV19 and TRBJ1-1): DGGITQSPKYLFRKEGQNVTLSCEQNLNHDAMYWYRQDPGQGLRLIYYSQIVNDFQKGDIAEGYSVSREKKESFPLTVTSAQKNPTAFYLCASSIPTGQGLMNTEAFFGQGTRLTVV.

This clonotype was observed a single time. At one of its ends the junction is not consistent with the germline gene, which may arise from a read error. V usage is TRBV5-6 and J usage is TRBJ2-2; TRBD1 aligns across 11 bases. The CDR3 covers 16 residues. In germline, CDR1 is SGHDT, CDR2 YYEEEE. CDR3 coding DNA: TGTGCCACCGCCAGCGCGGGGACAGGGGGTACCGAGGAGCTGTTTTTT. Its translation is CATASAGTGGTEELFF.

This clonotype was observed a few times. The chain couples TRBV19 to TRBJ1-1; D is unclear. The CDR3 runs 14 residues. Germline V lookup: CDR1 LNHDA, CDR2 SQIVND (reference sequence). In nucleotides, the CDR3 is TGTTGCGTCGGAGGCGGGAATGTGCACACTGAAGCTTTCTTT. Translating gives CCVGGGNVHTEAFF.

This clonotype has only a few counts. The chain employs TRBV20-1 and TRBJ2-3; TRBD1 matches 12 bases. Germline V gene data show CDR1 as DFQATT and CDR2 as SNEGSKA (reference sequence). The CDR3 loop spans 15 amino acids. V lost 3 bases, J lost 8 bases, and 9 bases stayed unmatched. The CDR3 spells CSARPGQGAEGTQYF. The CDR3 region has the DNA TGCAGTGCTAGGCCGGGACAGGGGGCAGAGGGTACGCAGTATTTT.

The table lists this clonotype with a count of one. CDR3 bases: TGTGCCAGCAGCGTAGCTGGTGCCGCCGAGCAGTACTTC. Its protein is CASSVAGAAEQYF. The gene calls are TRBV9 and TRBJ2-1; D uncertain. The closer fit of TRBJ2-7 to the DNA end suggests the J call may be wrong. The CDR3 sequence is 13 residues long. In germline, CDR1 is SGDLS, CDR2 YYNGEE.

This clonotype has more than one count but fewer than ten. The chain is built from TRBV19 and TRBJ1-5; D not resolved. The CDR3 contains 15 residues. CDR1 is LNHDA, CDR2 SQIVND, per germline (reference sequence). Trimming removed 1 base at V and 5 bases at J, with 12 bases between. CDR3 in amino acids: CASSIVGDGDQPQHF. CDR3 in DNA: TGTGCCAGTAGTATAGTGGGAGACGGGGATCAGCCCCAGCATTTT.

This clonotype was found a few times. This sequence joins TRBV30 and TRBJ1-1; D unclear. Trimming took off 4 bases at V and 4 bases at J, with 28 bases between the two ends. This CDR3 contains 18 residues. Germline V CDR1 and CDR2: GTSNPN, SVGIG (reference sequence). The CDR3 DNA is TGTGCCTGGACCCCCCGGCCGGGAGGGCAGTCGGTAGGCACTGAAGCTTTCTTT. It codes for CAWTPRPGGQSVGTEAFF.

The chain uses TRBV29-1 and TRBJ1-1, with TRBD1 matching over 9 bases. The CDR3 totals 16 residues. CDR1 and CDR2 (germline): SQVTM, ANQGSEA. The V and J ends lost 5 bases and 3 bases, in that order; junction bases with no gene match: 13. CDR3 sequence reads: CSVIWGQGRGYTEAFF. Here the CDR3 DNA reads TGCAGCGTTATTTGGGGACAGGGTCGAGGGTACACTGAAGCTTTCTTT.

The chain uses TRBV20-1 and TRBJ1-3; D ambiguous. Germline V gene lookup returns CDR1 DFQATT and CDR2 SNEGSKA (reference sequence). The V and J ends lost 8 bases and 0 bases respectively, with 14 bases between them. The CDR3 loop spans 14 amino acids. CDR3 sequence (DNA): TGCAGTCCTAAACGGGGTAACTCTGGAAACACCATATATTTT. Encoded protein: CSPKRGNSGNTIYF.

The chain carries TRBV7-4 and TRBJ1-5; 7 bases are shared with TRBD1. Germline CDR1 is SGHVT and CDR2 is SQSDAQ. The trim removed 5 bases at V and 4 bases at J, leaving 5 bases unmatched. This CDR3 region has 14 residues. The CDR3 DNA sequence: TGTGCCAGCAGCGTAGGGGACAGTAATCAGCCCCAGCATTTT. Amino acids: CASSVGDSNQPQHF.

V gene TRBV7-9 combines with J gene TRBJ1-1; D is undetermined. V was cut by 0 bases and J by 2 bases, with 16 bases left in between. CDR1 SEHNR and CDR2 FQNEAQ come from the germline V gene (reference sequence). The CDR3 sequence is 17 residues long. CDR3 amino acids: CASSLAVQVGGNTEAFF. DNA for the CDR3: TGTGCCAGCAGCTTAGCCGTCCAGGTTGGAGGTAACACTGAAGCTTTCTTT.

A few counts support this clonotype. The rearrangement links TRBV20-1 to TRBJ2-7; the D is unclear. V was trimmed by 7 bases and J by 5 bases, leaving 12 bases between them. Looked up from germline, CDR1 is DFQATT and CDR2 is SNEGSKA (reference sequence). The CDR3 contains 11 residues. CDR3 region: CSVWFGDEQYF. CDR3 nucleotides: TGCAGTGTCTGGTTTGGGGACGAGCAGTACTTC.

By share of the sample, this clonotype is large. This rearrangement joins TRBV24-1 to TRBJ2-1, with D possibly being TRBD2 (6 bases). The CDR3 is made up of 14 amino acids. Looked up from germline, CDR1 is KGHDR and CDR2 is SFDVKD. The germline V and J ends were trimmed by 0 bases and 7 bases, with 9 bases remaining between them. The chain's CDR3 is CATSDLAGRNEQFF. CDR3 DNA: TGTGCCACCAGTGATTTGGCAGGGAGGAATGAGCAGTTCTTC.